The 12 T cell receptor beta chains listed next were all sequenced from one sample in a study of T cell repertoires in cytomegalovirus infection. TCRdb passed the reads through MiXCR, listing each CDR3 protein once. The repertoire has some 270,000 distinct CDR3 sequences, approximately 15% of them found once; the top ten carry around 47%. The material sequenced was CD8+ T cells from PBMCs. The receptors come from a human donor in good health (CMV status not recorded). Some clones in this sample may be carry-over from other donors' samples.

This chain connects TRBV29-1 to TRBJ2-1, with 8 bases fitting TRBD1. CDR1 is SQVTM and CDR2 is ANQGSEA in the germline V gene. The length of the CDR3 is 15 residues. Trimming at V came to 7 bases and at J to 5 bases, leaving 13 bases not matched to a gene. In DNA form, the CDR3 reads TGCAGCGCCTTAAAACCCGGGACAGGTAACAATGAGCAGTTCTTC. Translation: CSALKPGTGNNEQFF.

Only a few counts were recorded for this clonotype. The CDR3 bases are TGTGCCAGCAGCTTAAACAGCGGGGGATTCTACGAGCAGTACTTC. This codes for CASSLNSGGFYEQYF. The chain carries TRBV7-8 and TRBJ2-7, with 8 bases that match TRBD2. Germline values: CDR1 SGHVS, CDR2 FQNEAQ. This CDR3 has 15 residues. With V trimmed by 2 bases and J by 3 bases, 6 bases remained unmatched.

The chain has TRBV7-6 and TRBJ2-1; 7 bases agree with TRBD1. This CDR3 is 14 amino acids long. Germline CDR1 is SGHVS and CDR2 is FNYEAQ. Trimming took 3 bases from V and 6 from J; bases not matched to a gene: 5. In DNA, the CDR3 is TGTGCCAGCAGCTTGGACAGGTTAACCAATGAGCAGTTCTTC. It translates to CASSLDRLTNEQFF.

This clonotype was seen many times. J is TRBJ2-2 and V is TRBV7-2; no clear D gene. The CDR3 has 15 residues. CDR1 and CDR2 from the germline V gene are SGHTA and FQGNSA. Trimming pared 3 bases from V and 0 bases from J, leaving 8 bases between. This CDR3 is CASSLEVPNTGELFF. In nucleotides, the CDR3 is TGTGCCAGCAGCTTGGAAGTCCCGAACACCGGGGAGCTGTTTTTT. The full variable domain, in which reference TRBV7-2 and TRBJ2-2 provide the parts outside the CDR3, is GAGVSQSPSNKVTEKGKDVELRCDPISGHTALYWYRQSLGQGLEFLIYFQGNSAPDKSGLPSDRFSAERTGGSVSTLTIQRTQQEDSAVYLCASSLEVPNTGELFFGEGSRLTVL.

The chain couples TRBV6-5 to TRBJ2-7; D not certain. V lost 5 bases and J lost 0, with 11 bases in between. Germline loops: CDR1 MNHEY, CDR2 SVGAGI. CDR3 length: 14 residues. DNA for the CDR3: TGTGCCAGCAGTGAAGTGGCAGCCTCCTACGAGCAGTACTTC. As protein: CASSEVAASYEQYF.

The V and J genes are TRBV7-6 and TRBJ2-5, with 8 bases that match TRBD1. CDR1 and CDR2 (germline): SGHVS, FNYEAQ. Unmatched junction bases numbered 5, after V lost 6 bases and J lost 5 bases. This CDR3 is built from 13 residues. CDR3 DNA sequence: TGTGCCAGCAGGGCAGGGGGCCCGGAGACCCAGTACTTC. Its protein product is CASRAGGPETQYF.

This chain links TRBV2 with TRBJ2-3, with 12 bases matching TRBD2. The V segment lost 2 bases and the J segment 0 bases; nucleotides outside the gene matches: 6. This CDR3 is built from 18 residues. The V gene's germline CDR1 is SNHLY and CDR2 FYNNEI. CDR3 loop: CASSESTSGGDSTDTQYF. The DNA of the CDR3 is TGTGCCAGCAGTGAATCGACTAGCGGGGGAGACAGCACAGATACGCAGTATTTT.

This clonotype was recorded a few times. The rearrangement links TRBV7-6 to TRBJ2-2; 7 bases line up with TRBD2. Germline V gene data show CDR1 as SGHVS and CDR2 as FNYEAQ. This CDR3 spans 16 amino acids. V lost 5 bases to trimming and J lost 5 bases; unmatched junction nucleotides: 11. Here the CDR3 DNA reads TGTGCCAGCAGCCTGGAGGGGCTAGCGGTTACCGGGGAGCTGTTTTTT. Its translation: CASSLEGLAVTGELFF.

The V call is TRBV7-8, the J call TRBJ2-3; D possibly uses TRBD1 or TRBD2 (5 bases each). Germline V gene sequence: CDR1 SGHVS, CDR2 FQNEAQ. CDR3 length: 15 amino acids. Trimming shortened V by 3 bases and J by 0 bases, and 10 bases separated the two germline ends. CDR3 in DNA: TGTGCCAGCAGCTTGGGACGGTCTAGCACAGATACGCAGTATTTT. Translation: CASSLGRSSTDTQYF.

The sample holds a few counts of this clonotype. CDR3 amino acids: CASSYEGNQPQHF. CDR3 sequence (DNA): TGTGCCAGCAGTTACGAGGGTAATCAGCCCCAGCATTTT. V gene TRBV6-6 combines with J gene TRBJ1-5, with D unresolved. The V and J ends lost 2 bases and 4 bases respectively, with 6 bases between them. Germline loops: CDR1 MNHNY, CDR2 SVGAGI (reference sequence). CDR3 size: 13 residues.

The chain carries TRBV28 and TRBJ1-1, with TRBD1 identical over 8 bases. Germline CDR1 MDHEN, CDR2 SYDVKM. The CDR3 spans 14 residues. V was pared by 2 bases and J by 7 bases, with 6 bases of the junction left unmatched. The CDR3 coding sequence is TGTGCCAGCAGTTTAACCAGGGGGCTGGGTGAAGCTTTCTTT. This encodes CASSLTRGLGEAFF.

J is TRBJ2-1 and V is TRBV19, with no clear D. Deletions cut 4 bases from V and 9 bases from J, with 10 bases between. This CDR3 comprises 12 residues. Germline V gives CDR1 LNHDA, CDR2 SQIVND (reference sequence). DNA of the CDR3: TGTGCCAGTAGTAAATCTTACGGTGAGCAGTTCTTC. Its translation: CASSKSYGEQFF. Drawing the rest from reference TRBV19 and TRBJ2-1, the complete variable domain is DGGITQSPKYLFRKEGQNVTLSCEQNLNHDAMYWYRQDPGQGLRLIYYSQIVNDFQKGDIAEGYSVSREKKESFPLTVTSAQKNPTAFYLCASSKSYGEQFFGPGTRLTVL.